This T cell receptor beta chain was recorded in a study of cytomegalovirus exposure and HLA in healthy donors. Study-level findings and limits: Investigators reported 164 TCR beta chains as tied to cytomegalovirus.

From germline, CDR1 is MGHRA and CDR2 YSYEKL. This CDR3 comprises 15 residues. Trimming cost V 4 bases and J 4 bases, with 14 bases left between them. Here immunoSEQ multiplex PCR was the method, and the copy in TCRdb shows in-frame clones only, minus some. The sample consists of around 140,000 clones, approximately 86% of them appearing once. Donors were drawn from the 120-subject validation cohort, separate from the approximately 640-subject first cohort. Worth noting for this clone: Its antigen remains unidentified.

Sequencing was carried out using PBMCs. The chain employs TRBV4-1 and TRBJ2-1; D not resolved. The clonotype was recovered from a man aged 18 to 30 in good health and CMV-seropositive. The CDR3 loop reads CASSRSSPSYNEQFF. In DNA form, the CDR3 reads TGCGCCAGCAGCCGTAGTTCCCCTTCTTACAATGAGCAGTTCTTC.